The clone carrying this T cell receptor beta chain was counted ten times or more. What it binds is unknown. The data are from a study of T-cell memory formation after mild COVID-19. General study results and limits: Those CD4+ clones that contracted were mainly in CM and EM (CD8+ ones in EMRA). Day 15 to 85 contracting clones showed balanced CD4/CD8; later expanders leaned CD4+. Within pre-infection memory, some responding clones were found, suggesting cross-reactive memory joined.

The J segment lost 3 bases and the V segment lost 3 bases, leaving 9 bases of the junction unmatched. The CDR3 contains 17 residues. In TCRdb, the 5' RACE reads were re-called with MiXCR into one record per CDR3 protein. The sample includes roughly 150,000 distinct CDR3 sequences, more than 14% of them seen just once. This TCR derives from an adult woman who had mild COVID-19 (a few samples of this study predate the infection). Cell type and time point are not known. Material: PBMCs or a T cell subset sorted from them (not recorded which). The rearrangement joins TRBV12-3 or TRBV12-4 to TRBJ2-3; 10 nucleotides match TRBD1. In DNA, the CDR3 is TGTGCCAGCAGTTTCTCTCATCCGGGACAGGGGACAGATACGCAGTATTTT. Its translation is CASSFSHPGQGTDTQYF.